This T cell receptor (beta chain) was identified in a study of Graves' ophthalmopathy and Graves' hyperthyroidism (dated by TCRdb to 2016 to 2019). At the level of the whole study: Peripheral blood samples were taken at the time of initial diagnosis, before any treatment was given. To explore V-J signatures distinguishing ophthalmopathy from hyperthyroidism, a discovery set of around 100 patients (roughly 44 ophthalmopathy, 55 to 60 stable hyperthyroidism) was enrolled. The independent validation cohort included approximately 19 hyperthyroidism patients plus 17 patients who later progressed from hyperthyroidism to ophthalmopathy. In total, 135 blood samples were TCR-sequenced: 40 to 45 ophthalmopathy, under 85 hyperthyroidism and roughly 17 hyperthyroidism-to-ophthalmopathy patients. Once sampling was done, hyperthyroidism patients were given methimazole at a starting dose of 30 mg daily, while ophthalmopathy patients were given high-dose intravenous methylprednisolone. In five or six hyperthyroidism patients, the T-cell repertoire of thyroid tissue was compared with the T-cell repertoire of blood. The 85 to 100 discovery patients were randomly split 7:3 into training and test sets. The study used signatures of the TCR beta repertoire to tell Graves' ophthalmopathy apart from Graves' hyperthyroidism and to predict which patients would progress to ophthalmopathy.

Taken from cysteine to phenylalanine, the CDR3 has 15 residues. Only the CDR3 DNA is retained, 45 bases long and in frame from the first base. V is cut by 2 bases and J by 0 bases, and the space between the germline ends is 10 bases. For CDR1 and CDR2, the germline V gene lists MDHEN and SYDVKM. The full study reports these points: In validation, the model predicted ophthalmopathy progression with 55% to 71% sensitivity and roughly 72% specificity; about a dozen predicted patients were CT-confirmed with GO in a median of approximately six months. No statistical method was used to set the sample size in advance, and the investigators knew which group each participant was assigned to. In cross-validation, the 13-signature model distinguished ophthalmopathy from stable hyperthyroidism with less than 90% sensitivity and 81.08% specificity, while in the test set the corresponding values were about 79% and 69%. Most of the expanded thyroid clonotypes with a frequency above 0.001 were also detected in blood, and it was suggested that the thyroid immune response may be reflected by blood repertoires.

For repertoire sequencing, the TCR beta CDR3 regions were amplified from RNA transcripts. The first round was an RT-PCR using HTBI primers with the Qiagen OneStep RT-PCR kit, and this first round was followed by a second-round multiplex PCR, then size selection and purification. Sequencing of the libraries was carried out on an Illumina HiSeq2000 in paired-end mode with 100 bp reads. Regarding the original processing steps: Reads were processed with SOAPnuke, discarding reads with adapters, uncalled bases, mean Phred below 15, or no exact constant-primer or identifier match. High-quality paired reads were merged with COPE v1.2.5. Clonotypes were defined as unique nucleotide sequences and were aligned to IMGT TRB V, D and J references using MiTCR v1.1. The analysis was limited to V-J combinations with a frequency above 0.0001, which together covered approximately 99% of the repertoires. A TCR clonal expansion and chaos score per V-J combination was defined as the ratio of F50 clonal expansion to chaos observed in the TCRdist matrix. Welch's t-statistics and random forest were used to reduce the features to about a dozen V-J combinations, which were then used as input to a naive Bayes classifier. Thyroid-blood repertoire similarity was quantified with the Morisita-Horn index. TCRdb reprocessing: public reads trimmed at Q25 with fastp, clones called with MiXCR, in-frame beta chains kept. CDR3 protein duplicates are merged, each entry listing the most common genes and DNA. The V and J calls follow TCRdb's processing rather than the paper's. The sample table holds about 620,000 distinct CDR3 sequences, of which around a fifth were seen once. Around 6.5% of the sample is taken by the ten largest.

Ten or more counts support this clonotype. Which antigen it targets is not known. Base qualities are not provided; no much larger clone lies one nucleotide away. A patient counted as having stable hyperthyroidism if there was no progression to ophthalmopathy within 18 months of follow-up. Patients with hyperthyroidism were aged 18 to 65 years, had been newly diagnosed, and had a disease duration of less than 2 months. Patients with other autoimmune diseases, uncontrolled infections, pregnancy or lactation were excluded from the study. Diagnosis relied on clinical symptoms, serum thyroxine, TRAb, thyroid ultrasound and orbital computed tomography. Ficoll-Paque density gradient centrifugation was used to isolate PBMCs from around 9.1 ml of fresh peripheral blood. Total RNA was extracted with Trizol reagent and quality-checked on an Agilent 2100 Bioanalyzer.

The sample was peripheral blood. The sequence joins TRBV28 to TRBJ1-1; the D gene lacks a confident call. The receptor comes from a young woman with stable Graves' hyperthyroidism. Some clones in this sample may be carry-over from other donors' samples. Donor details come from another sample of the same person, matched by shared clones. Read as DNA, the sequence is TGTGCCAGCAGTTTACCCAGCCCCATGAACACTGAAGCTTTCTTT. It specifies CASSLPSPMNTEAFF. With all but the CDR3 taken from the reference TRBV28 and TRBJ1-1 genes, the full variable domain is: DVKVTQSSRYLVKRTGEKVFLECVQDMDHENMFWYRQDPGLGLRLIYFSYDVKMKEKGDIPEGYSVSREKKERFSLILESASTNQTSMYLCASSLPSPMNTEAFFGQGTRLTVV.